Following are 27 T cell receptor beta chains from one sample sequenced in a study of cytomegalovirus exposure and HLA in healthy donors. This table comes from immunoSEQ multiplex PCR, and its TCRdb copy is limited to in-frame clones, with some not included. Of 70,000 or so clones listed, 94% were seen once; the top ten hold less than 2%. The specimen was PBMCs. These TCRs come from a man aged 18 to 30 in good health and CMV-seropositive.

The chain carries TRBV28 and TRBJ2-7; D is perhaps TRBD1 (6 bases). CDR3 length: 14 amino acids. V was clipped by 6 bases and J by 3 bases, with 15 bases between them. Germline V CDR1 and CDR2: MDHEN, SYDVKM. CDR3 nucleotides: TGTGCCAGCAGGCGCCACAGGGAGAGCTACGAGCAGTACTTC. Its protein is CASRRHRESYEQYF. The entire variable domain, with the rest obtained from reference TRBV28 and TRBJ2-7, is as follows: DVKVTQSSRYLVKRTGEKVFLECVQDMDHENMFWYRQDPGLGLRLIYFSYDVKMKEKGDIPEGYSVSREKKERFSLILESASTNQTSMYLCASRRHRESYEQYFGPGTRLTVT.

This rearrangement joins TRBV9 to TRBJ1-4, with TRBD1 identical over 8 bases. The CDR3 runs to 16 residues. Looked up from germline, CDR1 is SGDLS and CDR2 is YYNGEE. V trimming: 4 bases; J trimming: 7 bases; junction bases outside the gene matches: 12. The CDR3 protein is CASSSGQGGGSEKLFF. CDR3 nucleotide sequence: TGTGCCAGCAGCTCCGGACAGGGAGGAGGTAGTGAAAAACTGTTTTTT.

With regard to this clone: Mismatch with germline at one junction end may stem from a read error. The chain combines TRBV7-7 with TRBJ2-5, with 10 positions matching TRBD2. CDR1 is SSHAT and CDR2 is FNYEAQ in the germline V gene (reference sequence). This CDR3 region has 15 residues. The CDR3 DNA follows: TGTGCTAGCAGCTTAGTACTAGCGGGACGGGAGACCCAGTACTTC. Its translation: CASSLVLAGRETQYF.

The chain links TRBV7-2 to TRBJ2-7; D might be TRBD2 (5 bases). From germline, CDR1 is SGHTA and CDR2 FQGNSA. Trimming removed 1 base at V and 6 bases at J, with 16 bases between. The CDR3 sequence is 15 residues long. The CDR3 loop reads CASSLGGNLSGEQYF. CDR3 DNA: TGTGCCAGCAGCTTAGGAGGGAACCTCTCGGGCGAGCAGTACTTC.

In DNA, the CDR3 is TGCGCCAGCAGCTTCACCGGGACGTTAGCGGGAAAAGAGACCCAGTACTTC. Protein product: CASSFTGTLAGKETQYF. The chain joins TRBV5-1 to TRBJ2-5, with 8 nucleotides matching TRBD2. In germline, CDR1 is SGHRS, CDR2 YFSETQ. With V trimmed by 2 bases and J by 3 bases, 12 bases remained unmatched. This CDR3 comprises 17 residues.

Worth noting for this clone: Germline is not matched at one junction end, which may reflect a read error. The chain employs TRBV12-5 and TRBJ2-2; possible D gene TRBD1, 6 bases. The CDR3 loop spans 16 amino acids. Germline V gene sequence: CDR1 LGHNT, CDR2 FRNRAP. DNA for the CDR3: TGTGCTAGTGGTTTTGAACCGGGACAAGCCACCGGGGATCTGTTTTTT. This gives the protein CASGFEPGQATGDLFF.

The genes are TRBV9 and TRBJ1-1; 7 bases fit TRBD1. J gave up 1 base and V 5 bases, and 8 bases lay outside the gene matches. Germline V gives CDR1 SGDLS, CDR2 YYNGEE. The CDR3 extends over 15 amino acids. The CDR3: CASSEIQGPNTEAFF. CDR3 coding DNA: TGTGCCAGCAGTGAAATACAGGGGCCGAACACTGAAGCTTTCTTT.

V gene TRBV28 combines with J gene TRBJ2-7; maybe TRBD2 (5 bases). Trimming stripped 7 bases from V and 3 bases from J, with 10 bases between. Germline assignment: CDR1 MDHEN and CDR2 SYDVKM. This CDR3 contains 12 residues. CDR3 nucleotides: TGTGCCAGCAAGAGGGTTGGCTACGAGCAGTACTTC. Amino acids: CASKRVGYEQYF.

The V and J genes are TRBV2 and TRBJ1-5; no firm D call. Germline V gene lookup returns CDR1 SNHLY and CDR2 FYNNEI. The CDR3 runs to 13 residues. The CDR3 DNA reads as TGTGCTATTAGAGAGGAGGGCAATCAGCCCCAGCATTTT. Translating it yields CAIREEGNQPQHF.

V is TRBV27 and J is TRBJ1-5; D possibly corresponds to TRBD1 (5 bases). The V end lost 8 bases, the J end lost 4 bases, and 24 bases lay between the germline ends. The CDR3 is 17 residues long. Germline V lookup: CDR1 MNHEY, CDR2 SMNVEV (reference sequence). DNA of the CDR3: TGTGCCAGCGGCCTGCTCCGGGGGGGGTACAATAATCAGCCCCAGCATTTT. Encoded protein: CASGLLRGGYNNQPQHF.

The gene calls are TRBV7-9 and TRBJ1-4, with 7 bases fitting TRBD1. CDR1 is SEHNR, CDR2 FQNEAQ, per germline (reference sequence). The CDR3 loop spans 14 amino acids. V shed 5 bases, J shed 3 bases, and the junction held 3 bases outside the gene matches. The CDR3 spells CASSRGQPNEKLFF. The CDR3 bases are TGTGCCAGCAGCCGGGGACAGCCTAATGAAAAACTGTTTTTT.

Here the CDR3 reads CASSLVPSPSGDTQYF. In nucleotides, the CDR3 is TGTGCCAGCAGTTTGGTTCCTAGCCCCTCCGGAGATACGCAGTATTTT. V and J are TRBV27 and TRBJ2-3; D may be TRBD2 (5 bases). CDR1 and CDR2 (germline): MNHEY, SMNVEV (reference sequence). V gave up 3 bases and J gave up 5 bases, with 18 bases separating them. CDR3 length: 16 amino acids.

The chain couples TRBV5-4 to TRBJ2-7, with 12 bases identical to TRBD2. Unmatched junction bases numbered 1, after V lost 3 bases and J lost 3 bases. The germline V gene encodes CDR1 SGHNT and CDR2 YYREEE (reference sequence). The CDR3 runs to 14 residues. The CDR3 loop is CASSSSGRVYEQYF. The CDR3 DNA reads TGTGCCAGCAGCTCTAGCGGGAGGGTCTACGAGCAGTACTTC. Complete variable domain (other parts from reference TRBV5-4 and TRBJ2-7): ETGVTQSPTHLIKTRGQQVTLRCSSQSGHNTVSWYQQALGQGPQFIFQYYREEENGRGNFPPRFSGLQFPNYSSELNVNALELDDSALYLCASSSSGRVYEQYFGPGTRLTVT.

In DNA form, the CDR3 reads TGTGCCAGCAGTCGGGACAGGGGTGATCAGCCCCAGCATTTT. This encodes CASSRDRGDQPQHF. The chain links TRBV27 to TRBJ1-5; TRBD1 matches 10 bases. This CDR3 region has 14 residues. The ends lost 5 bases at V and 5 bases at J; junction bases unmatched: 3. Per the germline V gene, CDR1 is MNHEY and CDR2 is SMNVEV (reference sequence).

The V call is TRBV2, the J call TRBJ2-7; D unresolved. Trimming pared 4 bases from V and 3 bases from J, leaving 19 bases between. CDR1 and CDR2 (germline): SNHLY, FYNNEI. This CDR3 has 16 amino acids. The CDR3 DNA follows: TGTGCCAGCAGTGGGTTAACAGACGTCATGTTCTACGAGCAGTACTTC. Translating it yields CASSGLTDVMFYEQYF. Filled out from reference TRBV2 and TRBJ2-7, the complete variable domain reads EPEVTQTPSHQVTQMGQEVILRCVPISNHLYFYWYRQILGQKVEFLVSFYNNEISEKSEIFDDQFSVERPDGSNFTLKIRSTKLEDSAMYFCASSGLTDVMFYEQYFGPGTRLTVT.

The CDR3 DNA is TGTGCCAGTAGGCCTGACATCATGAACACTGAAGCTTTCTTT. It specifies CASRPDIMNTEAFF. The chain has TRBV19 and TRBJ1-1; no reliable D call. This CDR3 is 14 amino acids long. V was pared by 6 bases and J by 0 bases, with 11 bases between. Germline CDR1 is LNHDA and CDR2 is SQIVND (reference sequence).

The chain joins TRBV19 to TRBJ2-1; weak D call: TRBD2 (5 bases). Per germline, CDR1 LNHDA and CDR2 SQIVND (reference sequence). Deletions cut 5 bases from V and 0 bases from J, with 8 bases between. The CDR3 spans 14 residues. The CDR3 sequence: CASSGRGSYNEQFF. The CDR3 bases are TGTGCCAGTAGTGGTCGGGGCTCCTACAATGAGCAGTTCTTC.

Remarks on this clone: This CDR3 is also generated by other DNA sequences in the sample. The rearrangement uses TRBV7-3 and TRBJ1-2; D is unclear. Germline loops: CDR1 SGHTA, CDR2 FQGTGA. Trimming removed 5 bases at V and 2 bases at J, with 9 bases between. The length of the CDR3 is 13 residues. The CDR3 loop reads CASSPDKNYGYTF. In nucleotides, the CDR3 is TGTGCCAGCAGCCCTGACAAGAACTATGGCTACACCTTC.

The chain employs TRBV5-6 and TRBJ1-5; the D is unclear. V lost 4 bases and J 4 bases, leaving 3 bases between the germline ends. CDR3 size: 11 residues. Germline V gives CDR1 SGHDT, CDR2 YYEEEE. The chain's CDR3 is CASSPNQPQHF. The CDR3 nucleotides are TGTGCCAGCAGCCCGAATCAGCCCCAGCATTTT.

This chain connects TRBV5-1 to TRBJ2-1; the match to TRBD2 covers 10 bases. The CDR3 totals 16 residues. CDR1 is SGHRS, CDR2 YFSETQ, per germline. J lost 4 bases, V lost 5 bases, and 9 bases had no gene match. The CDR3 spells CASRRTSGTWYNEQFF. The CDR3 nucleotides are TGCGCCAGCAGACGCACTAGCGGGACGTGGTACAATGAGCAGTTCTTC.

This clone was counted only a few times. This chain uses TRBV10-3 with TRBJ2-7, with 11 bases identical to TRBD1. The junction had 16 bases not matched to a gene; V was cut back by 9 bases and J by 0 bases. Germline CDR1 reads ENHRY; CDR2 reads SYGVKD. The CDR3 spans 18 residues. CDR3 sequence reads: CAIQNPPGQGAFSYEQYF. DNA for the CDR3: TGTGCCATACAAAACCCTCCTGGACAGGGGGCATTCTCCTACGAGCAGTACTTC.

J is TRBJ2-3 and V is TRBV11-2; 10 bases line up with TRBD1. V dropped 5 bases and J dropped 4; count of bases not matched to a gene: 6. This CDR3 spans 15 amino acids. Germline CDR1 reads SGHAT; CDR2 reads FQNNGV. The CDR3 region has the DNA TGTGCCAGCAGCCTGGACAGGGGGGACGCAGATACGCAGTATTTT. Translated, it gives CASSLDRGDADTQYF.

The V gene is TRBV7-9, the J gene TRBJ2-7; perhaps TRBD2 as D (6 bases). This CDR3 region has 13 residues. V dropped 5 bases and J dropped 7 bases, with 15 bases sitting between them. Germline V gene lookup returns CDR1 SEHNR and CDR2 FQNEAQ (reference sequence). The CDR3 region has the DNA TGTGCCAGCAGCCGCGGGCCCGCGGGGGAGCAGTACTTC. Residues: CASSRGPAGEQYF. The full variable domain, in which reference TRBV7-9 and TRBJ2-7 provide the parts outside the CDR3, is DTGVSQNPRHKITKRGQNVTFRCDPISEHNRLYWYRQTLGQGPEFLTYFQNEAQLEKSRLLSDRFSAERPKGSFSTLEIQRTEQGDSAMYLCASSRGPAGEQYFGPGTRLTVT.

This clone is a singleton in its sample. The CDR3 reads CASSPGLVETQYF. For the CDR3, the DNA is TGTGCCAGCAGCCCCGGACTAGTAGAGACCCAGTACTTC. The genes are TRBV5-4 and TRBJ2-5; TRBD2 agrees at 7 bases. The CDR3 runs 13 residues. Unmatched junction bases numbered 4, after V lost 4 bases and J lost 4 bases. Germline V lookup: CDR1 SGHNT, CDR2 YYREEE (reference sequence).

V is TRBV4-2 and J is TRBJ2-4; D remains unclear. CDR3 length: 14 residues. V was clipped by 4 bases and J by 6 bases, with 13 bases between them. CDR1 is LGHNA and CDR2 is YNFKEQ in the germline V gene. In DNA form, the CDR3 reads TGTGCCAGCAGCCCCGGAGCTCCGCCAAACATTCAGTACTTC. As protein: CASSPGAPPNIQYF.

The genes are TRBV4-1 and TRBJ1-1; D remains ambiguous. V lost 5 bases and J lost 4, with 5 bases in between. CDR1 is MGHRA and CDR2 is YSYEKL in the germline V gene. The CDR3 is made up of 11 amino acids. CDR3 in amino acids: CASSYGTEAFF. The CDR3 bases are TGCGCCAGCAGCTACGGCACTGAAGCTTTCTTT.

The chain carries TRBV11-1 and TRBJ2-5; no clear D gene. The CDR3 runs 14 residues. From germline, CDR1 is SGHAT and CDR2 FQDESV (reference sequence). Trimming pared 4 bases from V and 4 bases from J, leaving 13 bases between. The CDR3: CASSSRQGGETQYF. The CDR3 coding sequence is TGTGCCAGCAGCTCCCGACAAGGTGGAGAGACCCAGTACTTC.